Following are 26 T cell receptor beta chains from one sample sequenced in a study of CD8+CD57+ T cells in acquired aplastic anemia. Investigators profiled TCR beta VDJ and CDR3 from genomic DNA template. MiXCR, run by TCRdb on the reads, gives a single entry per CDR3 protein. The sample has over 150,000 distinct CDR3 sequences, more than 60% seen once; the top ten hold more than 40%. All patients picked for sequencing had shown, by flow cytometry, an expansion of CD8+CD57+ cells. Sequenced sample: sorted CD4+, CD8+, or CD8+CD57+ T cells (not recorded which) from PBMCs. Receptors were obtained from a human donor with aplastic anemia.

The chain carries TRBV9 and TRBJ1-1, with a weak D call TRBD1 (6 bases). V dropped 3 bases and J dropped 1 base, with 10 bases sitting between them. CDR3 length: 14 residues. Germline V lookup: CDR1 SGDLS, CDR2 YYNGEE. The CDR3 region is CASSARTANTEAFF. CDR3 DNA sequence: TGTGCCAGCAGCGCCAGGACAGCGAACACTGAAGCTTTCTTT. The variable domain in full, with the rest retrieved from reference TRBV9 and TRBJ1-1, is DSGVTQTPKHLITATGQRVTLRCSPRSGDLSVYWYQQSLDQGLQFLIQYYNGEERAKGNILERFSAQQFPDLHSELNLSSLELGDSALYFCASSARTANTEAFFGQGTRLTVV.

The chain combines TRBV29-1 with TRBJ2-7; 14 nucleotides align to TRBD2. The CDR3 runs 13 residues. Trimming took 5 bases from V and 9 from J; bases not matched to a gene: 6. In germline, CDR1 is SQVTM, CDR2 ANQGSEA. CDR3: CSVRLAGGPVQYF. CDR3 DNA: TGCAGCGTTCGACTAGCGGGAGGGCCAGTGCAGTACTTC.

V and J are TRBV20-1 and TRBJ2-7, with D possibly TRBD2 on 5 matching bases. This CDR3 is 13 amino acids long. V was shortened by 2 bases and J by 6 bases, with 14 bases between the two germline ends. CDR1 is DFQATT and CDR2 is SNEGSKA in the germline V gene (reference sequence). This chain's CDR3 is CSARPAGVGEQYF. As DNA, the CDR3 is TGCAGTGCTAGACCTGCCGGGGTGGGCGAGCAGTACTTC.

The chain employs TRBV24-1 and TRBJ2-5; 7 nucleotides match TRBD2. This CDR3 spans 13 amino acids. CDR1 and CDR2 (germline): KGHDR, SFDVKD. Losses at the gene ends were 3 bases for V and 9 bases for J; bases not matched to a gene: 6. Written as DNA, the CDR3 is TGTGCCACCAGTGATCCAAGCCGGGAGGCCCAGTACTTC. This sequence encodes CATSDPSREAQYF.

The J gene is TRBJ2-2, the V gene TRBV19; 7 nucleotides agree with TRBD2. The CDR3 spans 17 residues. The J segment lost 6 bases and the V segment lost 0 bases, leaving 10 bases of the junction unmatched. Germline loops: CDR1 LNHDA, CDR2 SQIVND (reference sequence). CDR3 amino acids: CASSIDLWGGEAGELFF. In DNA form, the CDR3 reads TGTGCCAGTAGTATAGATCTATGGGGGGGTGAGGCCGGGGAGCTGTTTTTT.

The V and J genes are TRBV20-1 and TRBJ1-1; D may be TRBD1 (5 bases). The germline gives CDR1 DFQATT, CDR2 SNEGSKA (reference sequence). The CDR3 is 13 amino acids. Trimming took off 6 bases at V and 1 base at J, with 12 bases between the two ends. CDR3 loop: CSAIRDQNTEAFF. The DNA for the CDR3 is TGCAGTGCGATCCGGGACCAGAACACTGAAGCTTTCTTT.

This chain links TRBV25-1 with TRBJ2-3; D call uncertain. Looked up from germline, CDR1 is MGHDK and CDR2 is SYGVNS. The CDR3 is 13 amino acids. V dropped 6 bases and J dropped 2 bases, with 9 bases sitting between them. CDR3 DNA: TGTGCCAGCAGAGAACTGCTCACAGATACGCAGTATTTT. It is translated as CASRELLTDTQYF. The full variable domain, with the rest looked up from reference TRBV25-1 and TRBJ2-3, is EADIYQTPRYLVIGTGKKITLECSQTMGHDKMYWYQQDPGMELHLIHYSYGVNSTEKGDLSSESTVSRIRTEHFPLTLESARPSHTSQYLCASRELLTDTQYFGPGTRLTVL.

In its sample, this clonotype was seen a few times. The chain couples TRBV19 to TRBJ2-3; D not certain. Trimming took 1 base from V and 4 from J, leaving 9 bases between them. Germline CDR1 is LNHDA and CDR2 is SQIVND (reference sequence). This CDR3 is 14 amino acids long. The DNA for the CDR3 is TGTGCCAGTAGTATAGCCGGATTGCCAGATACGCAGTATTTT. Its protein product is CASSIAGLPDTQYF.

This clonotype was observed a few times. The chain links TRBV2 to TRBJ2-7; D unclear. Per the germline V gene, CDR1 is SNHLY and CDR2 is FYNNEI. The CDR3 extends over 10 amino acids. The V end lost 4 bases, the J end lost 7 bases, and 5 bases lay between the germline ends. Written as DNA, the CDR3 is TGTGCCAGCAGTGTCGGGGAGCAGTACTTC. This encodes CASSVGEQYF.

The CDR3 region is CATSEGNLAKNIQYF. CDR3 in DNA: TGTGCCACCAGTGAAGGCAACCTAGCCAAAAACATTCAGTACTTC. The gene calls are TRBV24-1 and TRBJ2-4; D gene unclear. Germline lookup yields CDR1 KGHDR and CDR2 SFDVKD. The CDR3 has 15 amino acids. V dropped 4 bases and J dropped 0 bases, with 9 bases sitting between them.

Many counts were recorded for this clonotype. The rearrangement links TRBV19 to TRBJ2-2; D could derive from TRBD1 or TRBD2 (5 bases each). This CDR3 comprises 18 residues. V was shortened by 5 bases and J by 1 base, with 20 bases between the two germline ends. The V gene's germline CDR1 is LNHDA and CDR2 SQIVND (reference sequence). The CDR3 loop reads CASSYSVPGTQNTGELFF. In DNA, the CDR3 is TGTGCCAGTAGTTATTCGGTTCCCGGGACCCAGAACACCGGGGAGCTGTTTTTT.

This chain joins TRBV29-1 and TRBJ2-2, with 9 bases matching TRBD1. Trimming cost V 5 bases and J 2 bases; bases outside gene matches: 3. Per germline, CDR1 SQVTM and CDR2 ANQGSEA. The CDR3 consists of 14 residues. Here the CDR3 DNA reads TGCAGCGTTACGGACAGGGGAAACACCGGGGAGCTGTTTTTT. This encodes CSVTDRGNTGELFF.

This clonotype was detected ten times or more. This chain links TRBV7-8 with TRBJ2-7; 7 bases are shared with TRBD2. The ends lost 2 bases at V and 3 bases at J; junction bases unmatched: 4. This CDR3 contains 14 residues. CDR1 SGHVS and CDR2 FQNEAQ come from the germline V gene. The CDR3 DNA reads TGTGCCAGCAGCTTAAGCCTAGCGGACTACGAGCAGTACTTC. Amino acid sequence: CASSLSLADYEQYF.

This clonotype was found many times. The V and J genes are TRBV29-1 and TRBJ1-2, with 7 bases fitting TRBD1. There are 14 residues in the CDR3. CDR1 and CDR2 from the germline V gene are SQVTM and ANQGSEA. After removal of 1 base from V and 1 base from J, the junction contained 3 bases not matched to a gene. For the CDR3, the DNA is TGCAGCGTTGAAGGTTCAGGGGGTAACTATGGCTACACCTTC. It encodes CSVEGSGGNYGYTF.

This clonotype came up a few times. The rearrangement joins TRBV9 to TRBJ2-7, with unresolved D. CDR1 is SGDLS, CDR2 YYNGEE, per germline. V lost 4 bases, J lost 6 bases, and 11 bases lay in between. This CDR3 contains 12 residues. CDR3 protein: CASSPPSLEQYF. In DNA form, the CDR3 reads TGTGCCAGCAGCCCTCCGTCGCTCGAGCAGTACTTC.

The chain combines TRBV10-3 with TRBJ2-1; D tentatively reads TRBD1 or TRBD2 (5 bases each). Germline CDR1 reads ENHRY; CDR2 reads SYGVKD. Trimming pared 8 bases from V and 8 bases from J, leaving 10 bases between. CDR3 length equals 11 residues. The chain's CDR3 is CAIQGDDEQFF. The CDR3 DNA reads TGTGCCATCCAAGGGGACGATGAGCAGTTCTTC.

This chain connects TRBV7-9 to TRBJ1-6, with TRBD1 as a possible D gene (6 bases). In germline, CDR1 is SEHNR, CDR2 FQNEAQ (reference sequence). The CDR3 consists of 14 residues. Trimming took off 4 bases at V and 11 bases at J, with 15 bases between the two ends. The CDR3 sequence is CASSWGAEHPPLHF. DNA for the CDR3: TGTGCCAGCAGCTGGGGGGCAGAACACCCACCCCTCCACTTT.

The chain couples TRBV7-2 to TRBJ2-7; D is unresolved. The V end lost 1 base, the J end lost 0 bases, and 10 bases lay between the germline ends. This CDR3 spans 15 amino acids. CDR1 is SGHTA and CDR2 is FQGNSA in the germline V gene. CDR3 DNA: TGTGCCAGCAGCTTAGGCCTTACCAACTCCTACGAGCAGTACTTC. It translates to CASSLGLTNSYEQYF.

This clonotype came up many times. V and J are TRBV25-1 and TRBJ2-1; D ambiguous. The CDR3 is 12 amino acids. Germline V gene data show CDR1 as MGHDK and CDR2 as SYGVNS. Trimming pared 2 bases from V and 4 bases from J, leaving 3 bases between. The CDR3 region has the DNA TGTGCCAGCAGTGAAGTATACAATGAGCAGTTCTTC. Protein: CASSEVYNEQFF. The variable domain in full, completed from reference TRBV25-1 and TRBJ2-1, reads EADIYQTPRYLVIGTGKKITLECSQTMGHDKMYWYQQDPGMELHLIHYSYGVNSTEKGDLSSESTVSRIRTEHFPLTLESARPSHTSQYLCASSEVYNEQFFGPGTRLTVL.

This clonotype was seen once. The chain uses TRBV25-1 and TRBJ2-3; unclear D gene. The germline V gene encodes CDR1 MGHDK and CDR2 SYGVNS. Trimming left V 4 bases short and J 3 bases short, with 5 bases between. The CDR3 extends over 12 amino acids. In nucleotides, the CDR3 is TGTGCCAGCAGTGCCTATACAGATACGCAGTATTTT. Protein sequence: CASSAYTDTQYF.

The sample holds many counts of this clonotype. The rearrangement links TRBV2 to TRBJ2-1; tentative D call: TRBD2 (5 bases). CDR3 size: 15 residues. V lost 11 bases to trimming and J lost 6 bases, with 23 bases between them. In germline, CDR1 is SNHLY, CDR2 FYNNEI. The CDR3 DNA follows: TGTGCCGCCTTCCGGAGGTCCGGTTTAAGCAATGAGCAGTTCTTC. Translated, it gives CAAFRRSGLSNEQFF.

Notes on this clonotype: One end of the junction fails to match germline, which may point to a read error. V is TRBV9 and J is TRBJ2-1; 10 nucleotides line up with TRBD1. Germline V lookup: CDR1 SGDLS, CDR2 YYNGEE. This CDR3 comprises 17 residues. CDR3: CASSVDPGQGLYNEQLF. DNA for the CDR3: TGTGCCAGCAGCGTCGACCCGGGACAGGGGCTCTACAATGAGCAGCTCTTC.

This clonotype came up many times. The CDR3 coding sequence is TGTGCCACCCGGAGGGGTCCAGCCGAGACCCAGTACTTC. It specifies CATRRGPAETQYF. The rearrangement uses TRBV24-1 and TRBJ2-5, with D perhaps matching TRBD2 (6 bases). The CDR3 consists of 13 residues. V was pared by 9 bases and J by 5 bases, with 15 bases between. The germline V gene encodes CDR1 KGHDR and CDR2 SFDVKD.

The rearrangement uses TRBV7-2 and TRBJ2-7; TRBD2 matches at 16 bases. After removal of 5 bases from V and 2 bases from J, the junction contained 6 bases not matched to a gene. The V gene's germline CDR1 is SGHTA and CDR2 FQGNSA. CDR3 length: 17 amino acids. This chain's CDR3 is CASSHTGTSGGAYEQYF. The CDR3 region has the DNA TGTGCCAGCAGCCATACCGGGACTAGCGGGGGGGCCTACGAGCAGTACTTC.

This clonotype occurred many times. In nucleotides, the CDR3 is TGTGCCAGCAGCTTAGATTTGAACCTCTATGGCTACACCTTC. Protein: CASSLDLNLYGYTF. The chain has TRBV11-2 and TRBJ1-2; D call uncertain. V was shortened by 0 bases and J by 4 bases, with 9 bases between the two germline ends. The CDR3 loop spans 14 amino acids. Germline values: CDR1 SGHAT, CDR2 FQNNGV.

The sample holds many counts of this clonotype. Written as DNA, the CDR3 is TGTGCCAGCAGTTACTCAGCTCGGGGTGGGAGCTACGAGCAGTACTTC. Translated, it gives CASSYSARGGSYEQYF. The chain is built from TRBV6-5 and TRBJ2-7; maybe TRBD2 (5 bases). Germline CDR1 reads MNHEY; CDR2 reads SVGAGI. This CDR3 is built from 16 residues. V lost 0 bases and J 3 bases, leaving 15 bases between the germline ends.